The 24 T cell receptor beta chains given below trace back to one sample, sequenced in a study of early T cells in non-severe SARS-CoV-2 infection. One entry per CDR3 protein, called by TCRdb with MiXCR from the 5' RACE reads. Of tens of thousands of distinct CDR3 sequences listed, around 4.5% are singletons. Source material: whole blood. The receptors here all came from an adult who was a healthcare worker with PCR-confirmed SARS-CoV-2 infection or an uninfected control (not recorded which).

This clonotype was seen repeatedly, ten times or more. CDR3 nucleotide sequence: TGTGCCAGCAGCTTTCGGAGTAGCGCGGGAGGGCCCGATGAGCAGTTCTTC. Translation gives CASSFRSSAGGPDEQFF. The chain combines TRBV11-2 with TRBJ2-1, with TRBD2 matching over 9 bases. Germline V gives CDR1 SGHAT, CDR2 FQNNGV. The length of the CDR3 is 17 residues. The V segment lost 3 bases and the J segment 8 bases; nucleotides outside the gene matches: 14.

This clonotype has ten or more counts. The CDR3 DNA reads TGTGCCAGCAGCCAGAGTGGGAATTCACCCCTCCACTTT. It codes for CASSQSGNSPLHF. The J gene is TRBJ1-6, the V gene TRBV14; D is undetermined. The CDR3 is 13 amino acids. V lost 3 bases to trimming and J lost 7 bases, with 7 bases between them. CDR1 and CDR2 from the germline V gene are SGHDN and FVKESK.

This clonotype was recorded many times. The V gene is TRBV9, the J gene TRBJ2-7; D remains unclear. The CDR3 sequence is 14 residues long. Germline V gene lookup returns CDR1 SGDLS and CDR2 YYNGEE. The ends were cut back, 2 bases at V and 0 bases at J, with 9 bases in the middle. The CDR3 reads CASSVLPASYEQYF. For the CDR3, the DNA is TGTGCCAGCAGCGTTCTCCCAGCCTCCTACGAGCAGTACTTC.

This clonotype was counted a few times. The V gene is TRBV7-8, the J gene TRBJ1-5, with 8 bases aligning to TRBD1. The CDR3 runs to 16 residues. V lost 5 bases and J lost 3; bases outside the gene matches: 9. Germline V gene lookup returns CDR1 SGHVS and CDR2 FQNEAQ. The CDR3 coding sequence is TGTGCCAGCAGCCCCCGACAGGGGTGGGACAATCAGCCCCAGCATTTT. Translated: CASSPRQGWDNQPQHF.

At least ten counts were recorded for this clonotype. The V gene is TRBV20-1, the J gene TRBJ2-7; 9 positions agree with TRBD2. This CDR3 contains 14 residues. The germline V gene encodes CDR1 DFQATT and CDR2 SNEGSKA (reference sequence). The trim removed 0 bases at V and 7 bases at J, leaving 7 bases unmatched. DNA of the CDR3: TGCAGTGCTAGAGACCCTAGCGGGGCCGGGGAGCAGTACTTC. It codes for CSARDPSGAGEQYF.

The sample holds many counts of this clonotype. The rearrangement joins TRBV11-2 to TRBJ2-7; D might be TRBD2 (6 bases). This CDR3 has 13 residues. Trimming left V 6 bases short and J 6 bases short, with 15 bases between. CDR1 SGHAT and CDR2 FQNNGV come from the germline V gene. The CDR3 loop reads CASRERVRGEQYF. Here the CDR3 DNA reads TGTGCCAGCAGAGAGAGGGTGCGGGGCGAGCAGTACTTC.

This clonotype was counted many times. The chain carries TRBV15 and TRBJ1-4; D is ambiguous. The germline gives CDR1 LNHNV, CDR2 YYDKDF (reference sequence). This CDR3 has 12 residues. V shed 5 bases and J shed 5 bases, with 6 bases lying between them. This CDR3 reads CATSQANEKLFF. CDR3 bases: TGTGCCACCAGCCAGGCCAATGAAAAACTGTTTTTT.

The table lists this clonotype with many counts. V gene TRBV6-1 combines with J gene TRBJ2-3, with 10 nucleotides matching TRBD2. The CDR3 has 19 amino acids. The V and J ends lost 2 bases and 4 bases, in that order; junction bases with no gene match: 15. Per germline, CDR1 MNHNS and CDR2 SASEGT. CDR3 residues: CASSERGRSGRAGADTQYF. The CDR3 nucleotides are TGTGCCAGCAGTGAAAGGGGGCGGAGCGGGAGGGCCGGGGCAGATACGCAGTATTTT.

V is TRBV7-2 and J is TRBJ2-2; no clear D gene. Germline lookup yields CDR1 SGHTA and CDR2 FQGNSA. V lost 1 base, J lost 4 bases, and 7 bases lay in between. The CDR3 sequence is 14 residues long. The CDR3 nucleotides read TGTGCCAGCAGCTTAGGCAGATCCACCGGGGAGCTGTTTTTT. It translates to CASSLGRSTGELFF.

Ten or more counts support this clonotype. This rearrangement joins TRBV6-1 to TRBJ2-7; weak D call: TRBD1 (6 bases). The CDR3 consists of 13 residues. Germline V gene sequence: CDR1 MNHNS, CDR2 SASEGT. Trimming shortened V by 3 bases and J by 7 bases, and 13 bases separated the two germline ends. The CDR3 loop is CASSDPHRAEQYF. The CDR3 DNA sequence: TGTGCCAGCAGTGATCCCCACAGGGCGGAGCAGTACTTC.

This clonotype occurred many times. J is TRBJ2-7 and V is TRBV18, with D perhaps TRBD2 (6 bases). The CDR3 is 16 amino acids. The germline CDR1 and CDR2 sequences are KGHSH and LQKENI. The V end was cut by 1 base, the J end by 3 bases, with 16 bases between. The chain's CDR3 is CASSPRVSGYGYEQYF. The CDR3 nucleotides read TGTGCCAGCTCACCACGGGTAAGCGGGTACGGCTACGAGCAGTACTTC.

This clonotype was seen many times. This chain links TRBV12-3 or TRBV12-4 with TRBJ2-6, with 8 bases lining up with TRBD1. The junction had 3 bases not matched to a gene; V was cut back by 6 bases and J by 5 bases. This CDR3 comprises 14 residues. DNA for the CDR3: TGTGCCAGCAGGGACAGGGAGTGGGCCAACGTCCTGACTTTC. It yields the protein CASRDREWANVLTF.

At least ten counts were recorded for this clonotype. This chain connects TRBV20-1 to TRBJ1-1, with D perhaps matching TRBD1 (6 bases). Germline V gives CDR1 DFQATT, CDR2 SNEGSKA (reference sequence). V gave up 6 bases and J gave up 11 bases, with 25 bases separating them. This CDR3 contains 14 residues. CDR3 residues: CSAQGRGQDYGAFF. CDR3 bases: TGCAGTGCCCAAGGACGGGGACAAGATTACGGGGCTTTCTTT.

This clonotype was detected only a few times. The chain employs TRBV5-1 and TRBJ2-1, with 11 bases aligning to TRBD2. Germline assignment: CDR1 SGHRS and CDR2 YFSETQ. Unmatched junction bases numbered 12, after V lost 4 bases and J lost 12 bases. The CDR3 length is 15 residues. As DNA, the CDR3 is TGCGCCAGCAGCACCGAACTCACTAGCGGGAGTGTGCAGTTCTTC. Translating it yields CASSTELTSGSVQFF.

This clonotype was counted many times. The rearrangement joins TRBV20-1 to TRBJ2-3; D is ambiguous. Per the germline V gene, CDR1 is DFQATT and CDR2 is SNEGSKA (reference sequence). Between the trimmed V and J ends, which lost 4 bases and 0 bases, there was a span of 11 bases. CDR3 length: 14 amino acids. The CDR3, as DNA: TGCAGTGCTACACGGACCCTAAGCACAGATACGCAGTATTTT. It specifies CSATRTLSTDTQYF.

V gene TRBV6-5 combines with J gene TRBJ2-3, with 11 positions matching TRBD2. Germline V gives CDR1 MNHEY, CDR2 SVGAGI. V was clipped by 6 bases and J by 6 bases; unmatched bases: 5. This CDR3 is 14 amino acids long. The CDR3 DNA is TGTGCCAGCAGCACTAGCGGGAGAAGTGATACGCAGTATTTT. It specifies CASSTSGRSDTQYF.

The chain's CDR3 is CASSSQGNEQFF. The CDR3, as DNA: TGCGCCAGCAGCTCACAGGGCAATGAGCAGTTCTTC. The rearrangement links TRBV5-1 to TRBJ2-1; D perhaps matches TRBD1 (6 bases). The CDR3 covers 12 residues. CDR1 SGHRS and CDR2 YFSETQ come from the germline V gene. V gave up 3 bases and J gave up 6 bases, with 7 bases separating them.

This clonotype has more than one count but fewer than ten. V usage is TRBV28 and J usage is TRBJ2-7; 9 positions agree with TRBD1. CDR1 MDHEN and CDR2 SYDVKM come from the germline V gene. The CDR3 length is 13 residues. V gave up 10 bases and J gave up 3 bases; unmatched junction bases: 7. As DNA, the CDR3 is TGTGCCACCGAGACAGGGGGAGTCTACGAGCAGTACTTC. Its translation is CATETGGVYEQYF.

This sequence joins TRBV11-2 and TRBJ1-5; D not certain. CDR1 and CDR2 (germline): SGHAT, FQNNGV. Trimming shortened V by 5 bases and J by 2 bases, and 10 bases separated the two germline ends. The CDR3 has 14 amino acids. The CDR3 coding sequence is TGTGCCAGCAGCCCCCGCGGGGGCAATCAGCCCCAGCATTTT. Its protein product is CASSPRGGNQPQHF.

The chain uses TRBV6-1 and TRBJ2-6; 7 bases fit TRBD1. The CDR3 is 17 amino acids. Germline assignment: CDR1 MNHNS and CDR2 SASEGT. Unmatched junction bases numbered 8, after V lost 6 bases and J lost 0 bases. CDR3 protein: CASRRQGYPSGANVLTF. DNA of the CDR3: TGTGCCAGCAGAAGACAGGGCTACCCCTCTGGGGCCAACGTCCTGACTTTC.

Relative to its sample, this clonotype is medium-sized. The V and J genes are TRBV20-1 and TRBJ2-7, with TRBD1 identical over 7 bases. This CDR3 has 14 residues. Losses at the gene ends were 2 bases for V and 2 bases for J; bases not matched to a gene: 6. CDR1 DFQATT and CDR2 SNEGSKA come from the germline V gene (reference sequence). The CDR3, as DNA: TGCAGTGCTAGACCCTTAGACAGGGCCTACGAGCAGTACTTC. Translating it yields CSARPLDRAYEQYF.

This clonotype was seen at least ten times. The chain links TRBV5-8 to TRBJ1-2; D uncertain. This CDR3 has 13 residues. The ends were cut back, 4 bases at V and 5 bases at J, with 12 bases in the middle. Germline V CDR1 and CDR2: SGHTS, YDEGEE. The CDR3 spells CASSPQIGYGYTF. The DNA for the CDR3 is TGTGCCAGCAGCCCTCAGATCGGGTATGGCTACACCTTC.

This clonotype was seen only a few times. The CDR3 DNA follows: TGTGCCAGCAGTATGGGTAGCTACAATGAGCAGTTCTTC. Protein: CASSMGSYNEQFF. The gene calls are TRBV27 and TRBJ2-1, with D uncertain. The CDR3 covers 13 residues. Per the germline V gene, CDR1 is MNHEY and CDR2 is SMNVEV (reference sequence). V lost 5 bases and J lost 3, with 8 bases in between.

This clonotype was seen many times. The J gene is TRBJ2-1, the V gene TRBV19; tentative D call: TRBD1 (5 bases). CDR3 length: 15 amino acids. Trimming left V 4 bases short and J 4 bases short, with 14 bases between. The germline V gene encodes CDR1 LNHDA and CDR2 SQIVND (reference sequence). The CDR3 nucleotides read TGTGCCAGTAGTAGGCAGGGAATGAGGTACAATGAGCAGTTCTTC. Protein product: CASSRQGMRYNEQFF.